Listed below are T cell receptor beta chains from one sample, sequenced in a study of CD8 T cells in Susac syndrome. TCRdb re-called the immunoSEQ multiplex PCR reads with MiXCR, one entry per CDR3 protein. The data contain some 190,000 distinct CDR3 sequences, approximately 95% of them singletons. The source material was CD4+ T cells from PBMCs. These receptors originate from a human donor in good health. Each CDR3 is given with its conserved first and last residue. D genes are given only for firm matches. Not all rows give a size; the values are once, few, many and, for expanded clones, a class.

size	D	V	J	DNA	CDR3
-	-	TRBV6-2/TRBV6-3	TRBJ2-1	TGTGCCAGCAGTCGGGCACAGCGGGTCAGCAATGAGCAGTTCTTC	CASSRAQRVSNEQFF
-	TRBD1	TRBV7-7	TRBJ2-2	TGTGCTAGCAGGTCGGGGACAGGGGTCACCGGGGAGCTGTTTTTT	CASRSGTGVTGELFF
-	-	TRBV29-1	TRBJ2-4	TGCAGCGTCGAGCTATCGGCCAAAAACATTCAGTACTTC	CSVELSAKNIQYF
-	-	TRBV4-3	TRBJ1-2	TGCGCCAGCAGCCAAGGGCAGAATAACTATGGCTACACCTTC	CASSQGQNNYGYTF
-	TRBD2	TRBV28	TRBJ2-1	TGTGCCAGCAGGGAGACTAGCGGGGGGCCCGCCAACTCCTACAATGAGCAGTTCTTC	CASRETSGGPANSYNEQFF
-	-	TRBV20-1	TRBJ2-7	TGCAGTGCTAGAGACCCCGGGACTGGACCCTACGAGCAGTACTTC	CSARDPGTGPYEQYF
-	-	TRBV6-2/TRBV6-3	TRBJ2-3	TGTGCCAGCACCCCGTGGGCGGAGTCCACAGATACGCAGTATTTT	CASTPWAESTDTQYF
-	-	TRBV14	TRBJ2-5	TGTGCCAGCAGCCAGGTTTCTTATCGGGAGACCCAGTACTTC	CASSQVSYRETQYF
once	-	TRBV3-1	TRBJ2-1	TGTGCCAGCAGCCAGTTCCCGGGGGGCATCGTCAACAATGAGCAGTTCTTC	CASSQFPGGIVNNEQFF
-	TRBD1	TRBV5-1	TRBJ1-1	TGCGCCAGCAGCTTGGAAGGCAGGGGGAGCACTGAAGCTTTCTTT	CASSLEGRGSTEAFF
-	TRBD1	TRBV28	TRBJ2-7	TGTGCCAGCAGTCTGGGGACAGGCCTCAAGCAGTACTTC	CASSLGTGLKQYF
-	TRBD2	TRBV29-1	TRBJ2-3	TGCAGCGTCCGGACTAGCGGTGATACGCAGTATTTT	CSVRTSGDTQYF
-	-	TRBV3-1	TRBJ2-7	TGTGCCAGCGGGTTTGGGGGTCGATCCTACGAGCAGTACTTC	CASGFGGRSYEQYF
-	TRBD1	TRBV19	TRBJ2-6	TGTGCCAGTAGCGACCCGGGACAGGGGTCTGGGGCCAACGTCCTGACTTTC	CASSDPGQGSGANVLTF
once	-	TRBV28	TRBJ1-2	TGTGCCAGCAGTTACCAGAGTTGGGGTTCTGGCTACACCTTC	CASSYQSWGSGYTF
-	-	TRBV7-2	TRBJ2-5	TGTGCCAGCAGCTCGGGACTAGAGACCCAGTACTTC	CASSSGLETQYF
-	-	TRBV28	TRBJ1-2	TGTGCCAGCCGGATCGCCGGGGCTAACTATGGCTACACCTTC	CASRIAGANYGYTF
-	-	TRBV3-1	TRBJ2-3	TGTGCCAGCAGCCATCCTGGATCCCGGGCCCCGCAGTATTTT	CASSHPGSRAPQYF
-	TRBD2	TRBV12-3/TRBV12-4	TRBJ2-1	TGTGCCAGCAACCTAGCGGGGGTATACAATGAGCAGTTCTTC	CASNLAGVYNEQFF
once	TRBD2	TRBV7-3	TRBJ2-2	TGTGCCAGCAGCGCCGGCCAGCGGGGCGTCACCGGGGAGCTGTTTTTT	CASSAGQRGVTGELFF
-	-	TRBV2	TRBJ1-5	TGTGCCAGCATGGGTGAGGTGGGGGGCTCCGGTCAGCCCCAGCATTTT	CASMGEVGGSGQPQHF
-	-	TRBV11-2	TRBJ2-7	TGTGCCACCACCAGGGGGGCAGGGGACGCCTACGAGCAGTACTTC	CATTRGAGDAYEQYF
-	-	TRBV5-6	TRBJ2-7	TGTGCCAGCAGCCCCCCCAGAGGGTCACACTACGAGCAGTACTTC	CASSPPRGSHYEQYF
once	-	TRBV12-3/TRBV12-4	TRBJ1-1	TGTGCCAGCAGTGTCGGACAGACTAACACTGAAGCTTTCTTT	CASSVGQTNTEAFF
-	-	TRBV7-9	TRBJ1-1	TGTGCCAGCAGCCATGATAAAGGGAACACTGAAGCTTTCTTT	CASSHDKGNTEAFF
-	-	TRBV20-1	TRBJ2-6	TGCAGTGCTAAGGGACGCGTAAGCTCTGGGGCCAACGTCCTGACTTTC	CSAKGRVSSGANVLTF
-	-	TRBV5-1	TRBJ1-1	TGCGCCAGCAGCTCTCAGGGGTTGGGGATGAACACTGAAGCTTTCTTT	CASSSQGLGMNTEAFF
-	-	TRBV7-8	TRBJ2-7	TGTGCCAGCACCCATCAGACAGACTACTCCTACGAGCAGTACTTC	CASTHQTDYSYEQYF
-	-	TRBV5-1	TRBJ2-2	TGCGCCAGCAGCCAGACAGGGACTCCCACCGGGGAGCTGTTTTTT	CASSQTGTPTGELFF
-	-	TRBV29-1	TRBJ2-2	TGCAGCGTTGCCAGATACACCGGGGAGCTGTTTTTT	CSVARYTGELFF
-	TRBD1	TRBV29-1	TRBJ1-5	TGCAGCGTTGCCGGGGACAGGGGCCGGCCCCAGCATTTT	CSVAGDRGRPQHF
once	-	TRBV9	TRBJ2-5	TGTGCCAGCAGCGTAGCTACGACAGGCCAAGAGACCCAGTACTTC	CASSVATTGQETQYF
-	-	TRBV29-1	TRBJ2-3	TGCAGCGTTGGCCGGGCAGGGGAGACAGATACGCAGTATTTT	CSVGRAGETDTQYF
-	TRBD1	TRBV11-3	TRBJ2-1	TGTGCCAGCAGCTCATACAGGGGGTATGAGCAGTTCTTC	CASSSYRGYEQFF
-	-	TRBV7-3	TRBJ1-1	TGTGCCAGCAGCTTAACCGGCCCAACTGGGAAAGCTTTCTTT	CASSLTGPTGKAFF
-	-	TRBV2	TRBJ2-1	TGTGCCAGCAGCGTGAGGGCGGTTGAGCAGTTCTTC	CASSVRAVEQFF
-	-	TRBV7-2	TRBJ1-1	TGTGCCAGCAGCTTACCTTACACTGAAGCTTTCTTT	CASSLPYTEAFF
-	TRBD1	TRBV19	TRBJ1-5	TGTGCCAGTAGGAGCGGACAGGGGGAATTTCAGCCCCAGCATTTT	CASRSGQGEFQPQHF